The T cell receptor beta chain described here comes from a study of shared clonotypes between healthy human individuals. Losses at the gene ends were 0 bases for V and 2 bases for J; bases not matched to a gene: 3. The V gene's germline CDR1 is SGHKS and CDR2 YYEKEE (reference sequence). The CDR3 has 16 amino acids. Libraries were prepared by immunoSEQ multiplex PCR; TCRdb keeps only in-frame clonotypes and omits some of them. The sample has roughly 2.6 million clones; about 92% are singletons. Points on this clone: Other nucleotide sequences from this sample produce the same CDR3.

The sequenced material came from naive CD4+ T cells sorted from blood. The sample's subset: CD45RA+ positively selected. This sequence was found in a young man in good health. The chain couples TRBV5-5 to TRBJ2-5, with TRBD2 matching over 11 bases. The chain's CDR3 is CASSLGLAGGQETQYF. The CDR3 DNA reads as TGTGCCAGCAGCTTGGGGCTAGCGGGGGGTCAAGAGACCCAGTACTTC.